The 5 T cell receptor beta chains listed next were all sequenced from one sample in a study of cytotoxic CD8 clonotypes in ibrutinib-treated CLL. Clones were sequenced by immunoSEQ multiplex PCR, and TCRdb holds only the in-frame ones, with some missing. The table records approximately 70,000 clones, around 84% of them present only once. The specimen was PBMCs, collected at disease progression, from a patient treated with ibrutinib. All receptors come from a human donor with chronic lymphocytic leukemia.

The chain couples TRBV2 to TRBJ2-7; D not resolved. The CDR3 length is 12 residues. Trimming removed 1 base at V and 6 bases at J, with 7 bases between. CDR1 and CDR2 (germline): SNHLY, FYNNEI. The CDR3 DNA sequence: TGTGCCAGCAGTGAAGACGGTGGCGAGCAGTACTTC. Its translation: CASSEDGGEQYF.

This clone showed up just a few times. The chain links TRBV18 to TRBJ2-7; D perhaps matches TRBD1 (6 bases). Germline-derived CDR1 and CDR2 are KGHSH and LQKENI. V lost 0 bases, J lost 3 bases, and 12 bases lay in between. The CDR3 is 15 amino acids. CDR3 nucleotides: TGTGCCAGCTCACCACCCCAGGGGAATCTCTACGAGCAGTACTTC. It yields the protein CASSPPQGNLYEQYF.

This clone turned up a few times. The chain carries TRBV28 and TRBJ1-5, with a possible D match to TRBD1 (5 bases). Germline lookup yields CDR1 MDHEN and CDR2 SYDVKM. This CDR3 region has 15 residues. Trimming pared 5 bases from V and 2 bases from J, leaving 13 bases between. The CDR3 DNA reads TGTGCCAGCAGTGAGCACATGGGGCGCAATCAGCCCCAGCATTTT. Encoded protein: CASSEHMGRNQPQHF.

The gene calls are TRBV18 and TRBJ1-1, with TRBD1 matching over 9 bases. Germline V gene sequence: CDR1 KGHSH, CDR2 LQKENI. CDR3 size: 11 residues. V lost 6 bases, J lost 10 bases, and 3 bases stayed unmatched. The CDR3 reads CASSPGQGAFF. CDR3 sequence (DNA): TGTGCCAGCTCCCCGGGACAGGGAGCTTTCTTT.

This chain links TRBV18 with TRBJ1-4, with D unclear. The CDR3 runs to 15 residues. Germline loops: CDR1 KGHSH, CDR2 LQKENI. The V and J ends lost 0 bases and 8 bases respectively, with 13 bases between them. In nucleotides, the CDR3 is TGTGCCAGCTCACCACCGGGCGGACCCGGGGAAAAACTGTTTTTT. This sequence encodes CASSPPGGPGEKLFF.